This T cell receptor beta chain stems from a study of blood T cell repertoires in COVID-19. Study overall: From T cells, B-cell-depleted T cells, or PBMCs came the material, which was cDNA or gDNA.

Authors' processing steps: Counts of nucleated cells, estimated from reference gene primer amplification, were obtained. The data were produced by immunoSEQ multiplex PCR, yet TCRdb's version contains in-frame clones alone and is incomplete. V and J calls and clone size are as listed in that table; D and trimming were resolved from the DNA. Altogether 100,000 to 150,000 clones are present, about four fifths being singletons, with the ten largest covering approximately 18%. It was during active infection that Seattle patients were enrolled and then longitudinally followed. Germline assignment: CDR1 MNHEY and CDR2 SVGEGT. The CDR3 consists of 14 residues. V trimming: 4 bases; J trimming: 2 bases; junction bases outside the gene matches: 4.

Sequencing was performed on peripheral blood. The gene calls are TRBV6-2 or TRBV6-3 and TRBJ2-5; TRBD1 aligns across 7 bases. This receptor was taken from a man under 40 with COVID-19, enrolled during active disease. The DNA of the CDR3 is TGTGCCAGCAGTTTAAGGACAGGTCAAGAGACCCAGTACTTC. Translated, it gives CASSLRTGQETQYF.